These 10 T cell receptor beta chains originate from one sample sequenced in a study of CD8 T cells in Susac syndrome (dated by TCRdb to the late 2010s). The receptor library was made with the immunoSEQ multiplex PCR assay. RNA was extracted with the RNeasy kit and roughly 0.5 to 1 ug was reverse transcribed using random hexamers. The raw public data were reprocessed by TCRdb itself: fastp quality trimming at Q25, MiXCR clonotype calling, in-frame beta chains only. Here each entry gathers all rows of one CDR3 protein and keeps the most common genes and DNA. This sample holds roughly 180,000 distinct CDR3 sequences; just under 95% were observed only once. The top ten constitute around 0.095% of the sample. The specimen was CD4+ T cells from PBMCs. All receptors come from a human donor with Susac syndrome.

The chain has TRBV29-1 and TRBJ2-5, with 7 bases matching TRBD2. The CDR3 runs 13 residues. J lost 4 bases, V lost 6 bases, and 8 bases had no gene match. Germline V gene sequence: CDR1 SQVTM, CDR2 ANQGSEA. For the CDR3, the DNA is TGCAGCGTACGATTGTGGGGGGGAGAGACCCAGTACTTC. This translates into CSVRLWGGETQYF.

The rearrangement links TRBV6-6 to TRBJ2-7, with TRBD2 matching 9 bases. CDR3 size: 14 residues. V shed 1 base, J shed 7 bases, and the junction held 5 bases outside the gene matches. From germline, CDR1 is MNHNY and CDR2 SVGAGI (reference sequence). CDR3: CASSYLAGEGEQYF. CDR3 nucleotide sequence: TGTGCCAGCAGTTACTTAGCGGGAGAAGGGGAGCAGTACTTC.

The CDR3 reads CSATPDSNQPQHF. The CDR3 DNA reads as TGCAGTGCAACCCCGGACAGCAATCAGCCCCAGCATTTT. The chain uses TRBV20-1 and TRBJ1-5; D gene ambiguous. With 6 bases removed from V and 1 base from J, the gap between germline ends came to 10 bases. Germline V gives CDR1 DFQATT, CDR2 SNEGSKA (reference sequence). The CDR3 loop spans 13 amino acids.

The J gene is TRBJ1-6, the V gene TRBV30; D is perhaps TRBD1 (5 bases). The CDR3 is made up of 13 amino acids. Germline loops: CDR1 GTSNPN, CDR2 SVGIG (reference sequence). V shed 2 bases and J shed 9 bases, with 11 bases lying between them. The chain's CDR3 is CAWSFQGVSPLHF. The CDR3 nucleotides read TGTGCCTGGAGTTTCCAGGGAGTTTCACCCCTCCACTTT.

This clonotype came up once. V is TRBV7-9 and J is TRBJ2-7, with TRBD1 matching 7 bases. The junction had 7 bases not matched to a gene; V was cut back by 5 bases and J by 0 bases. Germline-derived CDR1 and CDR2 are SEHNR and FQNEAQ (reference sequence). This CDR3 is 15 amino acids long. Written as DNA, the CDR3 is TGTGCCAGCAGCGTAAGCCGGGACAGCTCCTACGAGCAGTACTTC. Amino acid sequence: CASSVSRDSSYEQYF.

This chain uses TRBV2 with TRBJ1-5; D uncertain. This CDR3 comprises 14 residues. Germline V CDR1 and CDR2: SNHLY, FYNNEI. The V end was cut by 4 bases, the J end by 7 bases, with 14 bases between. CDR3: CASSAARLDQPQHF. CDR3 nucleotides: TGTGCCAGCAGTGCTGCGCGGCTCGACCAGCCCCAGCATTTT. The complete variable domain, with remaining parts taken from reference TRBV2 and TRBJ1-5, reads EPEVTQTPSHQVTQMGQEVILRCVPISNHLYFYWYRQILGQKVEFLVSFYNNEISEKSEIFDDQFSVERPDGSNFTLKIRSTKLEDSAMYFCASSAARLDQPQHFGDGTRLSIL.

The chain combines TRBV7-2 with TRBJ2-7; D might be TRBD2 (5 bases). The V end lost 4 bases, the J end lost 1 base, and 14 bases lay between the germline ends. CDR3 length: 15 residues. Per the germline V gene, CDR1 is SGHTA and CDR2 is FQGNSA. CDR3 DNA sequence: TGTGCCAGCAGCTCTGGACTGACGATTTCCTACGAGCAGTACTTC. This translates into CASSSGLTISYEQYF. Filled out from reference TRBV7-2 and TRBJ2-7, the complete variable domain reads GAGVSQSPSNKVTEKGKDVELRCDPISGHTALYWYRQSLGQGLEFLIYFQGNSAPDKSGLPSDRFSAERTGGSVSTLTIQRTQQEDSAVYLCASSSGLTISYEQYFGPGTRLTVT.

The CDR3 bases are TGTGCCTGGACCAGAACAGGGCTCAGCGAGCAGTTCTTC. The encoded protein is CAWTRTGLSEQFF. V is TRBV30 and J is TRBJ2-1; TRBD1 might be the D (6 bases). The CDR3 has 13 residues. CDR1 and CDR2 (germline): GTSNPN, SVGIG (reference sequence). Trimming pared 4 bases from V and 10 bases from J, leaving 17 bases between.

The chain employs TRBV20-1 and TRBJ1-1; D call uncertain. The CDR3 has 13 amino acids. The germline gives CDR1 DFQATT, CDR2 SNEGSKA (reference sequence). Trimming shortened V by 2 bases and J by 4 bases, and 11 bases separated the two germline ends. The CDR3 here is CSARQPTPTEAFF. CDR3 coding DNA: TGCAGTGCTAGACAACCGACACCCACTGAAGCTTTCTTT.

Here the CDR3 DNA reads TGTGCCAGCAGTTTCGGGGGGCGCGACTATGGCTACACCTTC. Amino acid sequence: CASSFGGRDYGYTF. The V gene is TRBV28, the J gene TRBJ1-2; a weak D match, TRBD1 (6 bases). The germline CDR1 and CDR2 sequences are MDHEN and SYDVKM. This CDR3 spans 14 amino acids. V gave up 3 bases and J gave up 3 bases, with 11 bases separating them.